This T cell receptor (beta chain) is drawn from a study of control samples from healthy donors and cancer patients. Method: immunoSEQ multiplex PCR; TCRdb's copy keeps in-frame clones and lacks some. Here the sample spans about 170,000 clones, about 86% being singletons. The sample taken for sequencing was blood. The clonotype originates from a woman younger than 45 in good health.

As DNA, the CDR3 is TGTGCCAGCAGTCCCCTCGCGCCAGGCGGGGGAGAGCACACTGAAGCTTTCTTT. Translated, it gives CASSPLAPGGGEHTEAFF. The genes are TRBV28 and TRBJ1-1, with D possibly TRBD1 on 5 matching bases. The CDR3 extends over 18 amino acids. V was cut by 5 bases and J by 3 bases, with 25 bases left in between. From germline, CDR1 is MDHEN and CDR2 SYDVKM.